This TCR beta chain appears in the sequencing data of a study of blood T cell repertoires in COVID-19. The table came from immunoSEQ multiplex PCR; TCRdb's copy has only in-frame clones and leaves some out. The sample consists of about 440,000 clones, about 90% of them appearing once. Germline V gene sequence: CDR1 LNHDA, CDR2 SQIVND (reference sequence). The length of the CDR3 is 17 residues. Between the trimmed V and J ends, which lost 2 bases and 0 bases, there was a span of 14 bases. Across under 25 US areas, participants ranged in age from about 18 to 90 years. Input material: PBMCs or T cells enriched from blood (not recorded which). The chain uses TRBV19 and TRBJ1-5; D is perhaps TRBD1 (6 bases). The sequence was collected from a man aged 18 to 29 who had recovered from COVID-19. In DNA form, the CDR3 reads TGTGCCAGTAGTATACCCCTCGGCAGGGGTAGCAATCAGCCCCAGCATTTT. The encoded protein is CASSIPLGRGSNQPQHF.